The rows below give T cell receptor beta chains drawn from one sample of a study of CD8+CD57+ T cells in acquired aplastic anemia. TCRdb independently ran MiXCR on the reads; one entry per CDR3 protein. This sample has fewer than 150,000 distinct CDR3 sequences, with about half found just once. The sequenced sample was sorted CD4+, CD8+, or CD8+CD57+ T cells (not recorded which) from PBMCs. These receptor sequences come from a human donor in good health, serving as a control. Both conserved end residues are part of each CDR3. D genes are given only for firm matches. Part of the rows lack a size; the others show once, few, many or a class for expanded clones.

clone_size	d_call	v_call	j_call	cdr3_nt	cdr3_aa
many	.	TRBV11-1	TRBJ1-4	TGTGCCAGCAGCTTAGGGTTGACGGAGAGTGCAACTAATGAAAAACTGTTTTTT	CASSLGLTESATNEKLFF
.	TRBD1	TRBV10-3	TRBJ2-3	TGTGCCATCAGGCCGGGACAGGGGGGGGGCACAGATACGCAGTATTTT	CAIRPGQGGGTDTQYF
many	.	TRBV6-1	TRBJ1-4	TGTGCCAGCAGGGAACCAGGGTCGGATGAAAAACTGTTTTTT	CASREPGSDEKLFF
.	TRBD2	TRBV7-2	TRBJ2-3	TGTGCCAGCAGTAGCCGGGGGGGGCCGGTGTATTTC	CASSSRGGPVYF
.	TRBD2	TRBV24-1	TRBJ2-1	TGTGCCACCTCAAGGGGTAGCGGGGTAGACAATGAGCAGTTCTTC	CATSRGSGVDNEQFF
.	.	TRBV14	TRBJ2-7	TGTGCCAGCAGCCAAGGCAGGTACGAGCAGTACTTC	CASSQGRYEQYF
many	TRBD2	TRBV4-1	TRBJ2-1	TGCGCCAGCAGCCAAAGTAGTAGCGGGGGGGCCTATAGTGAGCAGTTCTTC	CASSQSSSGGAYSEQFF
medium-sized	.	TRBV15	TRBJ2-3	TGTGCCACCAGCAAAGCCACAGATACGCAGTATTTT	CATSKATDTQYF
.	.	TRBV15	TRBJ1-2	TGTGCCACCAGCAGAGAGGGGGCAGGTTATGGCTACACCTTC	CATSREGAGYGYTF
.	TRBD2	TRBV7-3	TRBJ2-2	TGTGCCAGCAGCTTAGGCCTAGCGGGGGGGCCCGAAGGGGAGCTGTTTTTT	CASSLGLAGGPEGELFF
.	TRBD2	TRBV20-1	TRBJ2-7	TGCAGTGCTCCTAGCGGGGGGCCCTACGAGCAGTACTTC	CSAPSGGPYEQYF
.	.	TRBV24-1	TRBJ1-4	TGTGCCACCAGTGAGCCAGGGGTGTTGGAAAAACTGTTTTTT	CATSEPGVLEKLFF
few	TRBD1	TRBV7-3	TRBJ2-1	TGTGCCAGCAGCTTGGCCAGGGGGCGGGAGCAGTTCTTC	CASSLARGREQFF
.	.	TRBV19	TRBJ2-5	TGTGCCAGTAGTAACCAGGGAGGATGGGAGACCCAGTACTTC	CASSNQGGWETQYF
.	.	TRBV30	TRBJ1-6	TGTGCCTGGAGTGACGGGACGGGCTCATGGACCCTCCACTTT	CAWSDGTGSWTLHF
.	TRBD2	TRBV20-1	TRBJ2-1	TGCAGTGCTCAAAAGCGGGAGGGCTCCTACAATGAGCAGTTCTTC	CSAQKREGSYNEQFF
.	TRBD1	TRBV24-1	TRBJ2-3	TGTGCCACCAGTGGCTTCAGCCGGGACAGGGATATAGATACGCAGTATTTT	CATSGFSRDRDIDTQYF
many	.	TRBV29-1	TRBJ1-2	TGCAGCGTGGCCGGGGGGGGCTCTACGAACTATGGCTACACCTTC	CSVAGGGSTNYGYTF
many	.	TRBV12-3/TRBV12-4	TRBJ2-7	TGTGCCAGCAGGACAGCCAAGACCTACGAGCAGTACTTC	CASRTAKTYEQYF
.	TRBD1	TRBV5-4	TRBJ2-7	TGTGCCAGCAGCTTGGGAAGACCAACCAATAAAGTAGTGCCGGGACAGGGTTACGAGCAGTACTTC	CASSLGRPTNKVVPGQGYEQYF
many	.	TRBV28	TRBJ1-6	TGTGCCAGCAGTCCATACCGACAGCCACTTAATTCACCCCTCCACTTT	CASSPYRQPLNSPLHF
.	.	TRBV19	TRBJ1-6	TGTGCCAGTAGTATAGACAGTTATAATTCACCCCTCCACTTT	CASSIDSYNSPLHF
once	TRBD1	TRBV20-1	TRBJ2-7	TGCAGTGCTAGAGTAGGGGACAGGGGGGGTTACGAGCAGTACTTC	CSARVGDRGGYEQYF
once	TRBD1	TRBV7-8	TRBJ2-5	TGTGCCAGCAGCCTGAGACAGGGCGGAGAGACCCAGTACTTC	CASSLRQGGETQYF
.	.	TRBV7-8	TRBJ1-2	TGTGCCAGCAGCTTAGAGACAGTTCATGGCTACACCTTC	CASSLETVHGYTF
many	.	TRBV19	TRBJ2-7	TGTGCCAGTAGTTCTCAACAGGGTTACGAGCAGTACTTC	CASSSQQGYEQYF
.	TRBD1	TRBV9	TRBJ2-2	TGTGCCAGCAGCGGGGGACAGGCTGTTCCCGGGGAGCTGTTTTTT	CASSGGQAVPGELFF
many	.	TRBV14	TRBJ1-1	TGTGCCAGCAGCATCGCAGGCATGAACACTGAAGCTTTCTTT	CASSIAGMNTEAFF
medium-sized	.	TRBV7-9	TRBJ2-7	TGTGCCAGCAGCCCCAACCGTTACGAGCAGTACTTC	CASSPNRYEQYF
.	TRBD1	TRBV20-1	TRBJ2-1	TGCAGTGCAGCTCTGGTTGGGACAGGGGCACACAATGAGCAGTTCTTC	CSAALVGTGAHNEQFF
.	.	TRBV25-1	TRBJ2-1	TGTGCCAGCAGTGACTACAGGGTATACAATGAGCAGTTCTTC	CASSDYRVYNEQFF